This TCR beta chain is drawn from a study of cytomegalovirus exposure and HLA in healthy donors. Points from the study as a whole: Investigators reported 150 to 200 TCR beta chains as tied to cytomegalovirus. Most TCR sequences showed up rarely, but some public TCRs showed up in many donors. The tendency of first-cohort TCR clusters to co-occur in the 100 to 150 validation repertoires was identified by a subsequent analysis.

On this clone: Its specificity is not known.

CDR3 size: 13 residues. The V and J ends lost 5 bases and 3 bases, in that order; junction bases with no gene match: 2. CDR1 ENHRY and CDR2 SYGVKD come from the germline V gene. Clones were sequenced by immunoSEQ multiplex PCR, and TCRdb holds only the in-frame ones, with some missing. The sample records approximately 82,000 clones, around 95% being singletons. This TCR derives from a woman under 30 in good health and CMV-seronegative. What was sequenced was PBMCs. V gene TRBV10-3 combines with J gene TRBJ2-7; TRBD1 aligns across 9 bases. This chain's CDR3 is CAISMDRGYEQYF. The CDR3 bases are TGTGCCATCAGTATGGACAGGGGCTACGAGCAGTACTTC.